This T cell receptor (beta chain) was sequenced in a study of a mutant IDH1 vaccine in newly diagnosed glioma. Overall study: The sex distribution of treated patients was around 62% male and about 40% female, with a mean age of roughly 40 years. V12 occurred at week 35 and V13 at week 47.

The count of this clone is one. Its antigen is not identified. Time point here: week 35, safety follow-up. The vaccine gave 300 ug of a 20-mer mutant IDH1 peptide subcutaneously per dose. The vaccination schedule gave patients eight doses in weeks 1, 3, 5, 7, 11, 15, 19 and 23. Germline trimming cut 4 bases from V and 2 bases from J; bases unmatched to any gene: 8. The CDR3 spans 16 residues. Germline V CDR1 and CDR2: LGHNA, YNFKEQ. TCRdb keeps only in-frame clones here, not all; method: immunoSEQ multiplex PCR. The sample carries 60,000 to 65,000 clones, around 84% recorded once. Here the sequenced sample was PBMCs, taken from a glioma patient whose treatment included an IDH1 peptide vaccine. The source of this sequence is a man younger than 45 with glioma. The chain employs TRBV4-2 and TRBJ1-5, with 7 bases matching TRBD1. In DNA form, the CDR3 reads TGTGCCAGCAGCCCTACTGGACAGGTAGGCAATCAGCCCCAGCATTTT. Translating gives CASSPTGQVGNQPQHF.